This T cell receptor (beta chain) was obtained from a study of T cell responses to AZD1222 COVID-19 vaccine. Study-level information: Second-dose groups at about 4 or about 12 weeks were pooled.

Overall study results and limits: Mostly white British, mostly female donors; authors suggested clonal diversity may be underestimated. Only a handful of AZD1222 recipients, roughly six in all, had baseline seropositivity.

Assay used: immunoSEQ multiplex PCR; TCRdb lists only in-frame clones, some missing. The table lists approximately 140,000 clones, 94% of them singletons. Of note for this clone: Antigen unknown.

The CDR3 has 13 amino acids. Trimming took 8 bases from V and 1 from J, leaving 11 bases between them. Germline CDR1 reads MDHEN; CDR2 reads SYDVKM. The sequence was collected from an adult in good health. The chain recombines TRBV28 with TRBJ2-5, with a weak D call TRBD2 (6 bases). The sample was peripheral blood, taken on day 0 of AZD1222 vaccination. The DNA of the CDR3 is TGTGCCAGCCGGGGAGGCAGCCAAGAGACCCAGTACTTC. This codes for CASRGGSQETQYF. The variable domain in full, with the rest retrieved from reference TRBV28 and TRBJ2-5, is DVKVTQSSRYLVKRTGEKVFLECVQDMDHENMFWYRQDPGLGLRLIYFSYDVKMKEKGDIPEGYSVSREKKERFSLILESASTNQTSMYLCASRGGSQETQYFGPGTRLLVL.